The entry that follows covers one TCR beta chain sequence. Its antigen remains unknown. Here immunoSEQ multiplex PCR was the method, and the copy in TCRdb shows in-frame clones only, minus some. The sample has just under 65,000 clones; 70% to 90% are singletons. Systemic immunosuppression or autoimmune disease history was grounds to exclude patients. This specimen comes from a study of OX40 agonist ivuxolimab in advanced cancers. In the study overall: Every 2 weeks, patients received ivuxolimab intravenously, dosed at 0.01 to 10 mg/kg. Study-level points and caveats: Partial responders receiving 0.1-3.0 mg/kg showed among the lowest clonal expansion. At doses 0.1 to 3.0 mg/kg, CD4+ and CD8+ clones expanded.

V lost 5 bases and J lost 2; bases outside the gene matches: 6. The CDR3 loop spans 15 amino acids. Germline assignment: CDR1 MNHEY and CDR2 SVGAGI. The sequencing used CD4+ or CD8+ T cells sorted from blood, collected in a trial of the OX40 agonist ivuxolimab. The chain links TRBV6-5 to TRBJ2-3; TRBD2 agrees at 8 bases. The origin of this receptor is an adult with an advanced solid tumor such as melanoma, head and neck, liver or kidney cancer. Here the CDR3 DNA reads TGTGCCAGCAGTACGGGACTAGGGGACACAGATACGCAGTATTTT. This gives the protein CASSTGLGDTDTQYF.